A selection of T cell receptor beta chains follows, all from one sample in a study of blood T cell repertoires in COVID-19. Some clones are missing from TCRdb's copy, which holds only in-frame ones; the method was immunoSEQ multiplex PCR. The profile shows about 210,000 clones, 82% of them singletons. The sample comprised peripheral blood. The receptors were sampled from a woman aged 40 to 50 with acute or convalescent COVID-19. The CDR3 runs from the conserved cysteine through the conserved F or W. The order of the fields is J gene, clone size, V gene, CDR3 protein. Only part of the rows carry a size: once, few, many, or a class if the clone is expanded.

>TRBJ1-4|.|TRBV4-1
CASSQVVGSSKKLFF
>TRBJ1-4|.|TRBV3-1/TRBV3-2
CASGQRIGAGNEKLFF
>TRBJ1-2|.|TRBV14
CASSQTRGRSNYGYTF
>TRBJ2-3|.|TRBV11-2
CASSSLIGLAEPADTQYF
>TRBJ2-1|many|TRBV2
CASSRDRGFNEQFF
>TRBJ1-5|.|TRBV10-3
CAIREGAGENQPQHF
>TRBJ2-1|few|TRBV4-2
CASSLVAGGSSYNEQFF
>TRBJ2-7|.|TRBV29-1
CSVVETGSYEQYF
>TRBJ2-1|.|TRBV3-1/TRBV3-2
CASSQEKGDNEQFF
>TRBJ1-4|.|TRBV7-2
CASSLAQGGEKLFF
>TRBJ2-7|.|TRBV27
CASSLVRTGTGDLSYEQYF
>TRBJ2-7|once|TRBV7-7
CASSEGQGIYEQYF
>TRBJ2-1|.|TRBV6-2/TRBV6-3
CASSQQGKGSYNEQFF
>TRBJ1-5|.|TRBV7-7
CASSLVRLANQPQHF
>TRBJ1-4|.|TRBV5-1
CASSLTGRGEKLFF
>TRBJ2-1|.|TRBV29-1
CSVVWRPSYNEQFF
>TRBJ2-1|.|TRBV12-3/TRBV12-4
CASRDPGYNEQFF
>TRBJ2-3|.|TRBV7-8
CASSRGGGRMDTQYF
>TRBJ1-1|.|TRBV4-1
CASSQDGGPGTEAFF
>TRBJ1-4|.|TRBV21-1
CASSNQGAEEKLFF
>TRBJ1-1|.|TRBV7-2
CASSLDRGGTEAFF
>TRBJ2-7|few|TRBV27
CASSLSGQTLYEQYF
>TRBJ1-4|.|TRBV6-1
CASSERSGQSNEKLFF
>TRBJ2-7|.|TRBV4-1
CASSQAPAEYYEQYF
>TRBJ2-3|.|TRBV29-1
CSVPPRETDTQYF
>TRBJ2-2|.|TRBV10-3
CAIRLTSGRATVTGELFF
>TRBJ2-2|.|TRBV9
CASSVAGSGRAAGELFF
>TRBJ2-1|few|TRBV6-2/TRBV6-3
CASSLDRAQRQFF
>TRBJ1-2|.|TRBV19
CASSSGQAIIYYGYTF
>TRBJ2-3|.|TRBV25-1
CASSVGGQGFLDTQYF
>TRBJ1-1|.|TRBV5-6
CASSPRTGGVEAFF
>TRBJ2-5|few|TRBV5-1
CASSTGDWRGETQYF
>TRBJ2-1|.|TRBV5-4
CASNNLRAGVGEQFF
>TRBJ2-1|few|TRBV9
CASSTSGRAIDEQFF
>TRBJ2-3|.|TRBV6-5
CASRPGQGWDTQYF
>TRBJ2-2|.|TRBV19
CASIRGAVNTGELFF
>TRBJ2-7|.|TRBV9
CASSAGTGFYEQYF
>TRBJ2-5|.|TRBV27
CASRPLTSGIFREAQYF
>TRBJ1-3|.|TRBV19
CASSGAAALSGNTIYF
>TRBJ2-7|once|TRBV27
CASSQQGPYEQYF
>TRBJ2-3|.|TRBV19
CASSIGSTDTQYF
>TRBJ1-1|.|TRBV29-1
CSVEDGAEAFF
>TRBJ2-7|once|TRBV21-1
CASSLAQRGLAEDFYEQYF
>TRBJ2-1|.|TRBV6-5
CATAGQQYNEQFF
>TRBJ1-6|.|TRBV13
CASSLGVASRGSPLHF
>TRBJ1-3|.|TRBV21-1
CASSPSPEFSSGNTIYF
>TRBJ1-1|.|TRBV15
CATSFDRDPEAFF
>TRBJ2-7|.|TRBV19
CASSIVQGASYEQYF
>TRBJ2-1|.|TRBV9
CASSAVPAVPYNEQFF
>TRBJ1-1|.|TRBV5-1
CASSTGHEIQNTEAFF
>TRBJ2-7|.|TRBV29-1
CSVRTGGGDEQYF
>TRBJ1-3|.|TRBV27
CASSSALSGNTIYF
>TRBJ1-5|.|TRBV11-3
CASSPRQLFDSNQPQHF
>TRBJ2-5|.|TRBV5-6
CASSPRVEETQYF